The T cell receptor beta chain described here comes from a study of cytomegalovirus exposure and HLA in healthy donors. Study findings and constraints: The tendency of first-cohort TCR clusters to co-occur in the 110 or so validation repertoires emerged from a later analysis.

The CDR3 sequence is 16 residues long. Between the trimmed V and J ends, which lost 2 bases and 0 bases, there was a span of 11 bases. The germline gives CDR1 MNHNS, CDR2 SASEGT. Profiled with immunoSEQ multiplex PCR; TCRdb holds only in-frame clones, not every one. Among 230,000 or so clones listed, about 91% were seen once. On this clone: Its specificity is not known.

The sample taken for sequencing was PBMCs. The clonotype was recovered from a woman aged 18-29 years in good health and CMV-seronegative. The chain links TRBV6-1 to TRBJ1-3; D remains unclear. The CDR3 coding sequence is TGTGCCAGCAGTGAACTTCCGCCGAGCTCTGGAAACACCATATATTTT. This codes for CASSELPPSSGNTIYF.